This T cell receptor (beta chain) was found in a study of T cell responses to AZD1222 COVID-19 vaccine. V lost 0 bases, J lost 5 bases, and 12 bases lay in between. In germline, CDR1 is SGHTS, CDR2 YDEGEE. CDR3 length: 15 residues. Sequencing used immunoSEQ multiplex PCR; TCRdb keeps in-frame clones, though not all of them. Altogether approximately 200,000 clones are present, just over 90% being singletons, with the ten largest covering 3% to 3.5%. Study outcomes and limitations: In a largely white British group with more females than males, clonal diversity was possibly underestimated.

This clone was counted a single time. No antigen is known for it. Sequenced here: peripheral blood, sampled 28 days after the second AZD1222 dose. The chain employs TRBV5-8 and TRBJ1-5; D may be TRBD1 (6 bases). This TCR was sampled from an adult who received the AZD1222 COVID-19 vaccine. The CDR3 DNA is TGTGCCAGCAGCTTGGCCGCAGGGGACCATCAGCCCCAGCATTTT. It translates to CASSLAAGDHQPQHF.